Listed below are T cell receptor beta chains from one sample, sequenced in a study of beta chain features in type 1 diabetes. Profiled with immunoSEQ multiplex PCR; TCRdb holds only in-frame clones, not every one. The data hold around 300,000 clones, with 9.5% to 11% observed a single time. Sequencing was done on a sample of naive CD4+ T cells from blood. The source is a woman in her 30s in good health. Each CDR3 is given with its conserved first and last residue. D genes are given only for firm matches. Clone size is stated in some rows and not others, as once, few, many or a class when expanded.

cdr3_nt cdr3_aa v_call d_call clone_size j_call
TGTGCCTGGATCACGGGCTCCTACAATGAGCAGTTCTTC CAWITGSYNEQFF TRBV30 . . TRBJ2-1
TGTGCCAGTAGATCTCGGGGACTAGCGGTTCAGAGCTCCTACAATGAGCAGTTCTTC CASRSRGLAVQSSYNEQFF TRBV19 TRBD2 . TRBJ2-1
TGTGCCAGCAGCTTAGGACAGGGGCCGACTAACTATGGCTACACCTTC CASSLGQGPTNYGYTF TRBV7-8 TRBD1 . TRBJ1-2
TGTGCCAGTAGTGAATTGGGTACAGGGGGCACTGAAGCTTTCTTT CASSELGTGGTEAFF TRBV19 TRBD1 few TRBJ1-1
TGTGCCAGCACCGGGGATCTCTTTGGGAACATTCAGTACTTC CASTGDLFGNIQYF TRBV11-2 . few TRBJ2-4
TGCGCCAGCAGTTCAGACACACGGTACCAAGAGACCCAGTACTTC CASSSDTRYQETQYF TRBV5-1 . few TRBJ2-5
TGTGCCATCAGTGGTAGCTACGAGCAGTACTTC CAISGSYEQYF TRBV10-3 . few TRBJ2-7
TGTGCCAGTAGTATCTCGGTCGCAGGCACTGAAGCTTTCTTT CASSISVAGTEAFF TRBV19 . . TRBJ1-1
TGTGCCAGCAGTGTCCAGGGCGGTAATGATCAGTTCTTC CASSVQGGNDQFF TRBV6-4 . few TRBJ2-1
TGTGCCAGCAGCAAACCTACAGGGAAGAGCCGCTATGGCTACACCTTC CASSKPTGKSRYGYTF TRBV21-1 . . TRBJ1-2
TGTGCCAGTAGCCGGACTAGCGGGAGTTATGAGCAGTTCTTC CASSRTSGSYEQFF TRBV19 TRBD2 few TRBJ2-1
TGTGCCACCAGCAGATCGCTGGGAGAGGGAAATTACGAGCAGTACTTC CATSRSLGEGNYEQYF TRBV15 . . TRBJ2-7
TGCAGCGCGGTGACAGGGACGAACACTGAAGCTTTCTTT CSAVTGTNTEAFF TRBV29-1 TRBD1 . TRBJ1-1
TGTGCCAGCAGCTTAGACGGTACTAACTATGGCTACACCTTC CASSLDGTNYGYTF TRBV7-9 . few TRBJ1-2
TGTGCCAGCAGCTTAGACGGGGGGCGAGCCCAGTACTTC CASSLDGGRAQYF TRBV7-2 . . TRBJ2-5
TGTGCCAGCAGCCAAGAACTAGCGGGTTACGAGCAGTACTTC CASSQELAGYEQYF TRBV4-2 TRBD2 . TRBJ2-7
TGTGCCAGCTCACCCTTGCGAGAGGGCTACACCTTC CASSPLREGYTF TRBV18 . . TRBJ1-2
TGTGCCAGCAGTGAACCGGTGGGCACAGATACGCAGTATTTT CASSEPVGTDTQYF TRBV28 . . TRBJ2-3
TGTGCCAGCAGCTTCCCCGGCACCGGGGAGCTGTTTTTT CASSFPGTGELFF TRBV5-4 . few TRBJ2-2
TGTGCCAGCAGCCAAGACGAAGCCAGGGATTACGAGCAGTACTTC CASSQDEARDYEQYF TRBV4-2 . . TRBJ2-7
TGTGCCAGCAGTTTATGGGCGGGAGGGAACACCGGGGAGCTGTTTTTT CASSLWAGGNTGELFF TRBV27 TRBD2 few TRBJ2-2
TGTGCCAGCAGCAAGACAGCTACTGGGGCCAACGTCCTGACTTTC CASSKTATGANVLTF TRBV9 . few TRBJ2-6
TGCGCCAGCAGCCAAGACAGGGGCGCAGATACGCAGTATTTT CASSQDRGADTQYF TRBV4-1 . . TRBJ2-3
TGTGCCAGCAGAGGGGACAGTAAAGGCACTGAAGCTTTCTTT CASRGDSKGTEAFF TRBV2 TRBD1 . TRBJ1-1
TGCGCCAGCAGCTTGCGTTCAGGTGGCACCGGGGAGCTGTTTTTT CASSLRSGGTGELFF TRBV5-1 . few TRBJ2-2
TGTGCCAGCAGCTCCTCACAGGGTGCCGAGCAGTACTTC CASSSSQGAEQYF TRBV7-2 . few TRBJ2-7
TGTGCCAGTACTCGACTAGCGGGGGGGACCGGCGAGCAGTTCTTC CASTRLAGGTGEQFF TRBV19 TRBD2 . TRBJ2-1
TGTGCCAGCAGCTTTCTCCACAGCTCCTACAATGAGCAGTTCTTC CASSFLHSSYNEQFF TRBV13 . . TRBJ2-1
TGTGCCAGCAGGAGATCATCGAACTACGAGCAGTACTTC CASRRSSNYEQYF TRBV2 . . TRBJ2-7
TGTGCCAGCAAAGACGGGACTAGCGGGACGAAGACCCAGTACTTC CASKDGTSGTKTQYF TRBV27 TRBD2 . TRBJ2-5
TGTGCCAGCAGATTAGCGGGAGTTCCGCAAGAGACCCAGTACTTC CASRLAGVPQETQYF TRBV7-6 TRBD2 few TRBJ2-5
TGCAGCGTTGGTACGAGCGGGAGGGCCGTTTACGAGCAGTACTTC CSVGTSGRAVYEQYF TRBV29-1 TRBD2 few TRBJ2-7
TGTGCCAGCATCCCTTCCGGGACAGGGGGCTACGAGCAGTACTTC CASIPSGTGGYEQYF TRBV27 TRBD1 few TRBJ2-7
TGTGCCAGCAGCTTAGATTGGAGCTCCTACAATGAGCAGTTCTTC CASSLDWSSYNEQFF TRBV7-2 . . TRBJ2-1
TGCGCCAGCAGCCAGGGACACCTCGATCAGCCCCAGCATTTT CASSQGHLDQPQHF TRBV4-3 . few TRBJ1-5
TGTGCCAGCTCACCGGACAGGGGAATGAACACTGAAGCTTTCTTT CASSPDRGMNTEAFF TRBV18 TRBD1 . TRBJ1-1
TGTGCCAGCAGAGCGCCGGGACAGGGGGCTTTAAATGAGCAGTTCTTC CASRAPGQGALNEQFF TRBV28 TRBD1 . TRBJ2-1
TGTGCCAGCAGGTCCCTTACAGGGCCCGGGGCTGGTGGCTACACCTTC CASRSLTGPGAGGYTF TRBV25-1 . . TRBJ1-2
TGCGCCAGCAGCTTGGCGACTAGCGGGACCCAAGAGACCCAGTACTTC CASSLATSGTQETQYF TRBV5-1 TRBD2 . TRBJ2-5
TGTGCCAGCAGCCTCCGGGGAACAGGGCCCGGCACAGATACGCAGTATTTT CASSLRGTGPGTDTQYF TRBV7-3 . few TRBJ2-3
TGTGCCAGCGCCGTCAGATTATCCTACGAGCAGTACTTC CASAVRLSYEQYF TRBV2 . few TRBJ2-7
TGTGCCAGCAGCGGACTAGCGGGAGTTGGTGAGCAGTTCTTC CASSGLAGVGEQFF TRBV27 TRBD2 . TRBJ2-1
TGTGCCAGCACCCAACCTGGGGGGGCGCTACGAAATGAGCAGTTCTTC CASTQPGGALRNEQFF TRBV5-6 . . TRBJ2-1
TGTGCCAGCAGCCCCGGGACTAGCGGGAGTGAGCAGTTCTTC CASSPGTSGSEQFF TRBV11-3 TRBD2 few TRBJ2-1
TGCGCCAGCAGCTTGAGTGAGGAGGGACAGCGGTATTTT CASSLSEEGQRYF TRBV5-1 . few TRBJ2-3
TGTGCCAGCAGCCCACGGCGGGCAGCCGGCCAAGAGACCCAGTACTTC CASSPRRAAGQETQYF TRBV9 . few TRBJ2-5
TGTGCCAGCAGCTCCTCCCGGCGGACTAGCGGGAGGGCCCGCCGGCAAGAGACCCAGTACTTC CASSSSRRTSGRARRQETQYF TRBV13 TRBD2 . TRBJ2-5
TGTGCCAGCAGCTTAGAGTCGGAGGTCCAGTACGAGCAGTACTTC CASSLESEVQYEQYF TRBV7-2 . few TRBJ2-7
TGTGCCAGCAGGTGGGGCGGGAGCGATGTGGAGACCCAGTACTTC CASRWGGSDVETQYF TRBV11-2 TRBD2 few TRBJ2-5
TGCAGCGGGGCACCGGGACAGACTACTGTCTATGGCTACACCTTC CSGAPGQTTVYGYTF TRBV29-1 TRBD1 . TRBJ1-2
TGTGCCAGCTCACCCTCAACAGGGAACACTGAAGCTTTCTTT CASSPSTGNTEAFF TRBV18 . . TRBJ1-1
TGTGCCAGCAGTTCTCCGGGACTAGCGGGAACCTACGAGCAGTACTTC CASSSPGLAGTYEQYF TRBV28 TRBD2 few TRBJ2-7
TGCGCCAGCAGCATCGAGCGGGAGGGACTCGATGAGCAGTTCTTC CASSIEREGLDEQFF TRBV5-1 TRBD2 . TRBJ2-1
TGCGCCAGCAGGCGGTCGAGCGGGATCTCCTACAATGAGCAGTTCTTC CASRRSSGISYNEQFF TRBV5-1 TRBD2 . TRBJ2-1